This T cell receptor (beta chain) derives from a study of metastatic and nonmetastatic thyroid tumors. Study-level information: Malignant and benign thyroid patients had repertoires compared in peripheral blood and tumor or nodule tissue. Overall study results and limits: Across blood and tumor, TCR beta diversity in malignant thyroid tumors was reportedly significantly higher than in benign nodules.

In this sample, this clone turned up a few times. Its antigen is not identified. Between the trimmed V and J ends, which lost 6 bases and 4 bases, there was a span of 19 bases. CDR1 and CDR2 from the germline V gene are SNHLY and FYNNEI. There are 15 residues in the CDR3. In the authors' methods: A classifier of distant metastasis in papillary thyroid cancer was built from CDR3 differences (across clinicopathological groups). TCRdb re-analyzed the PCR reads using MiXCR. The V and J calls follow TCRdb's processing rather than the paper's. The sample holds about 37,000 clones, about 27% seen once. None of the patients had undergone any treatment ahead of thyroid surgery.

The rearrangement uses TRBV2 and TRBJ2-7, with D possibly being TRBD1 (6 bases). Material for sequencing was blood. The source is a male donor with papillary thyroid cancer or a benign thyroid nodule (not recorded which). Some clones in this sample may be carry-over from other donors' samples. The CDR3 bases are TGTGCCAGCAGGCCTGAGGGGGTGGGTTTGTACGAGCAGTACTTC. Its translation: CASRPEGVGLYEQYF.